This T cell receptor beta chain was captured by sequencing in a study of T cell responses to AZD1222 COVID-19 vaccine. Findings and limits, study-wide: Regions 160-218 and 743-854 held dominance among vaccine-associated CD4 TCRs, which spanned spike. Nearly half of the spike-specific TCRs reportedly recognize variant regions that carry no mutations. It was only 6 or 7 AZD1222 recipients who were seropositive at baseline.

Profiled with immunoSEQ multiplex PCR; TCRdb holds only in-frame clones, not every one. The data show some 110,000 clones, about 88% seen once. Concerning this clone itself: No antigen is known for it.

The CDR3 sequence is 13 residues long. Trimming removed 7 bases at V and 7 bases at J, with 16 bases between. Germline CDR1 and CDR2: MNHEY and SVGAGI. The sequences come from peripheral blood, collected on day 0 of AZD1222 vaccination. The TCR comes from an adult in good health. The genes are TRBV6-5 and TRBJ1-2; D not resolved. The CDR3 loop reads CASTRTPRVGYTF. CDR3 DNA sequence: TGTGCCAGCACTCGTACCCCCCGGGTTGGCTACACCTTC.